The clone carrying this TCR beta chain was seen a handful of times. Its antigen is undetermined. Here immunoSEQ multiplex PCR was the method, and the copy in TCRdb shows in-frame clones only, minus some. The repertoire includes 100,000 to 150,000 clones, 75% to 95% of them detected once, and approximately 2% sits in the top ten. The CDR3 has 17 residues. Germline V CDR1 and CDR2: SGHTA, FQGNSA. V shed 3 bases, J shed 8 bases, and the junction held 13 bases outside the gene matches. The study pooled second doses at about 4 or about 12 weeks. This sample was included in a study of T cell responses to AZD1222 COVID-19 vaccine. Whole-study findings and limits: Spike-spanning, vaccine-associated CD4 TCRs were dominant at 160-218 and 743-854. Seropositive status at baseline applied to only a handful of AZD1222 recipients. White British ancestry dominated among donors, who included more females, and clonal diversity was possibly underestimated.

This chain joins TRBV7-2 and TRBJ2-1; TRBD2 agrees at 10 bases. This TCR was recovered from an adult who received the AZD1222 COVID-19 vaccine. The starting material was peripheral blood, obtained 28 days after the second AZD1222 dose. This CDR3 is CASSFLPSGRQGDEQFF. Here the CDR3 DNA reads TGTGCCAGCAGCTTTCTACCTAGCGGGAGACAAGGCGATGAGCAGTTCTTC.